This TCR beta chain was captured by sequencing in a study of Graves' ophthalmopathy and Graves' hyperthyroidism. Overall study context: Peripheral blood sampling occurred at initial diagnosis, before any treatment.

The CDR3 extends over 12 amino acids. Per the germline V gene, CDR1 is MNHNS and CDR2 is SASEGT. V was clipped by 7 bases and J by 5 bases, with 11 bases between them. Ophthalmopathy in the donors was of moderate-to-severe activity, with CAS ≥3, NOSPECS ≥4 and duration under 3 months. Many counts were recorded for this clonotype. Its antigen is not identified. General study findings and limits: Most thyroid clonotypes with frequency above 0.001 were detected in blood too.

Amplified material comprised TCR beta CDR3 regions derived from RNA transcripts. First-round RT-PCR used HTBI primers; second-round multiplex PCR followed. One entry per CDR3 protein results from TCRdb running MiXCR on the multiplex PCR reads. The sample includes 300,000 to 400,000 distinct CDR3 sequences, about a sixth of them seen just once. Sequencing was carried out using peripheral blood. The chain employs TRBV6-1 and TRBJ1-1; weak D call: TRBD1 (5 bases). This TCR came from an adult man with Graves' ophthalmopathy. CDR3 residues: CASKSGRTEAFF. The CDR3 DNA is TGTGCCAGCAAGTCAGGGAGGACTGAAGCTTTCTTT.